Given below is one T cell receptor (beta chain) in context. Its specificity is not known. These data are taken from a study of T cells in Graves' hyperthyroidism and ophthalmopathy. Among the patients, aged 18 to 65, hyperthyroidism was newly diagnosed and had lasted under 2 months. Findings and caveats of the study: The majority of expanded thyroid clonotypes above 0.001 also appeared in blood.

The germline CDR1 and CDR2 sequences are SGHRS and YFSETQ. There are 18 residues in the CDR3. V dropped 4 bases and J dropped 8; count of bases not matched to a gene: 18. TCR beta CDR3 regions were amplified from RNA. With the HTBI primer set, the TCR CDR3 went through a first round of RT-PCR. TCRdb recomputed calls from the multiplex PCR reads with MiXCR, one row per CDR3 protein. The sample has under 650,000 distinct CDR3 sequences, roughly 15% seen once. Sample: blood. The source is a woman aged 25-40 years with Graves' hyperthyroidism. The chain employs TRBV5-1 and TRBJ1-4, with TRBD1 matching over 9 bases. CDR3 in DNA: TGCGCCAGCAGCCAGACCCCACGGACCGGGACAGGGCCCGAAAAACTGTTTTTT. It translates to CASSQTPRTGTGPEKLFF. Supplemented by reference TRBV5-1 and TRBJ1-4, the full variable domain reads KAGVTQTPRYLIKTRGQQVTLSCSPISGHRSVSWYQQTPGQGLQFLFEYFSETQRNKGNFPGRFSGRQFSNSRSEMNVSTLELGDSALYLCASSQTPRTGTGPEKLFFGSGTQLSVL.